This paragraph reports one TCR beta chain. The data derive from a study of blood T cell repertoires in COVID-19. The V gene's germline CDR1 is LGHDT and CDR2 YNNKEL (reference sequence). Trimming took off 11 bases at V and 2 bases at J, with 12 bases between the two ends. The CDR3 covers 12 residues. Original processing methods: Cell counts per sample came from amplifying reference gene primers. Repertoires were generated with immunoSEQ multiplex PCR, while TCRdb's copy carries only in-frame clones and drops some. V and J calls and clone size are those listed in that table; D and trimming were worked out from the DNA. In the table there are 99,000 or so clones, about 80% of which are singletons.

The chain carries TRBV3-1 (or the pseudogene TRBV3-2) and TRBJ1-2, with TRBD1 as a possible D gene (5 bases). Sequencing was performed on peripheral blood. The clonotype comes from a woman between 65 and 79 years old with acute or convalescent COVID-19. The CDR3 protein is CAVFGGNYGYTF. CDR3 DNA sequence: TGTGCCGTTTTCGGGGGGAACTATGGCTACACCTTC.